A single sample is the source of the 9 T cell receptor beta chains below, sequenced in a study of molecular identifiers for immune sequencing clone quantification. Each CDR3 protein gets one entry after TCRdb re-called the PCR reads with MiXCR. The table shows tens of thousands of distinct CDR3 sequences, with 15% to 20% occurring only once. The sequencing sample was made of naive CD8+ T cells from blood, with Jurkat cell RNA spiked in. Subset meaning: FACS-sorted CD8+CD4-CCR7+CD45RA+ naive T cells. All receptors come from a human donor in good health. Some libraries in this study had Jurkat cell RNA spiked in.

This clonotype was observed many times. This sequence joins TRBV9 and TRBJ2-3; possible D gene TRBD1, 5 bases. CDR1 and CDR2 from the germline V gene are SGDLS and YYNGEE. The CDR3 runs 16 residues. The ends were cut back, 4 bases at V and 2 bases at J, with 17 bases in the middle. The CDR3 protein is CASSLYHGASTDTQYF. DNA for the CDR3: TGTGCCAGCAGCCTTTACCATGGGGCCTCCACAGATACGCAGTATTTT.

This clonotype was seen at least ten times. V and J are TRBV30 and TRBJ2-7; unclear D gene. Trimming shortened V by 4 bases and J by 6 bases, and 16 bases separated the two germline ends. Germline V gives CDR1 GTSNPN, CDR2 SVGIG (reference sequence). There are 13 residues in the CDR3. The CDR3 region has the DNA TGTGCCTGGAAGGATGGAATGACGCCCGAGCAGTACTTC. Residues: CAWKDGMTPEQYF.

This clonotype was counted many times. This sequence joins TRBV29-1 and TRBJ2-1; 7 bases agree with TRBD1. Germline CDR1 reads SQVTM; CDR2 reads ANQGSEA. CDR3 length: 15 amino acids. V trimming: 0 bases; J trimming: 2 bases; junction bases outside the gene matches: 4. CDR3 sequence (DNA): TGCAGCGTTGAAGATGAGGGGGCCCCCTACAATGAGCAGTTCTTC. It translates to CSVEDEGAPYNEQFF.

This clonotype was picked up many times. The V call is TRBV5-4, the J call TRBJ2-3, with 8 bases fitting TRBD2. J gave up 4 bases and V 5 bases, and 9 bases lay outside the gene matches. The germline gives CDR1 SGHNT, CDR2 YYREEE (reference sequence). The CDR3 spans 15 residues. CDR3 coding DNA: TGTGCCAGCAGTCTCGCCGGGCGGGAGGCAGATACGCAGTATTTT. It specifies CASSLAGREADTQYF.

Turning to this clonotype: At one boundary the junction diverges from the germline segment, which might be a read error. The CDR3 here is CTWSVGDPIIAGAPYNEQFF. The CDR3 DNA sequence: TGTACCTGGAGTGTCGGGGACCCGATTATAGCGGGGGCACCCTACAATGAGCAGTTCTTC. The chain carries TRBV30 and TRBJ2-1; 9 nucleotides match TRBD2. The V gene's germline CDR1 is GTSNPN and CDR2 SVGIG (reference sequence). This CDR3 spans 20 amino acids.

This clonotype showed up many times. The genes are TRBV6-5 and TRBJ2-1, with 11 bases matching TRBD2. Germline CDR1 and CDR2: MNHEY and SVGAGI. V lost 0 bases and J lost 8; bases outside the gene matches: 15. The CDR3 has 19 amino acids. CDR3 loop: CASSYSGYVAGGPGDEQFF. DNA of the CDR3: TGTGCCAGCAGTTACTCAGGCTATGTAGCGGGGGGGCCCGGAGATGAGCAGTTCTTC.

There are many counts of this clonotype. The V gene is TRBV29-1, the J gene TRBJ2-1; D is ambiguous. CDR3 length equals 12 residues. V gave up 6 bases and J gave up 2 bases, with 8 bases separating them. Germline V lookup: CDR1 SQVTM, CDR2 ANQGSEA. The CDR3 DNA is TGCAGCGTAGCAGGTACCTACAATGAGCAGTTCTTC. Translated, it gives CSVAGTYNEQFF.

This clonotype has at least ten counts. The rearrangement uses TRBV24-1 and TRBJ2-7; 7 bases are shared with TRBD2. After removal of 7 bases from V and 6 bases from J, the junction contained 8 bases not matched to a gene. In germline, CDR1 is KGHDR, CDR2 SFDVKD. There are 13 residues in the CDR3. CDR3 DNA sequence: TGTGCCACCAGGTTGGGCGGGAGTTCCGAGCAGTACTTC. This encodes CATRLGGSSEQYF.

This clonotype was picked up many times. The chain has TRBV12-5 and TRBJ1-1; D unclear. Germline V gene sequence: CDR1 LGHNT, CDR2 FRNRAP. V lost 1 base and J 11 bases, leaving 17 bases between the germline ends. The CDR3 length is 14 residues. This CDR3 is CASGLGSLGPEAFF. In DNA form, the CDR3 reads TGTGCTAGTGGTTTGGGCAGCCTAGGGCCCGAGGCTTTCTTT.